The 17 T cell receptor beta chains below were found in one sample sequenced in a study of T cell repertoires in cytomegalovirus infection. TCRdb analysed the reads with MiXCR anew, one entry per CDR3 protein. The table has over 250,000 distinct CDR3 sequences, about 23% seen once; the top ten hold roughly 13%. Sequenced input: PBMCs. Receptor source: a human donor in good health (CMV status not recorded). Some clones in this sample may be carry-over from other donors' samples.

This chain joins TRBV15 and TRBJ2-2; 9 bases match TRBD1. This CDR3 is built from 15 residues. The germline CDR1 and CDR2 sequences are LNHNV and YYDKDF (reference sequence). V shed 4 bases and J 4 bases; nucleotides not matched to a gene: 4. The DNA of the CDR3 is TGTGCCACCAGCAAGGGACAGGGATCCACCGGGGAGCTGTTTTTT. As protein: CATSKGQGSTGELFF.

The rearrangement uses TRBV19 and TRBJ2-3; D not certain. With 6 bases removed from V and 6 bases from J, the gap between germline ends came to 19 bases. From germline, CDR1 is LNHDA and CDR2 SQIVND (reference sequence). The CDR3 runs 15 residues. The CDR3 DNA reads as TGTGCCAGTAGGCTAAGACTCAACCGGGCGGATACGCAGTATTTT. Residues: CASRLRLNRADTQYF.

In DNA, the CDR3 is TGTGCCAGTATCGGAGCAGATACGCAGTATTTT. Translation: CASIGADTQYF. The chain employs TRBV19 and TRBJ2-3; D ambiguous. Germline CDR1 is LNHDA and CDR2 is SQIVND (reference sequence). The CDR3 covers 11 residues. V was trimmed by 7 bases and J by 4 bases, leaving 6 bases between them.

The table lists this clonotype with many counts. The chain's CDR3 is CASSQPRVSSYNEQFF. The CDR3 DNA follows: TGCGCCAGCAGCCAACCGAGGGTAAGCTCCTACAATGAGCAGTTCTTC. The chain has TRBV4-1 and TRBJ2-1; D might be TRBD2 (5 bases). The V end lost 2 bases, the J end lost 0 bases, and 11 bases lay between the germline ends. The CDR3 loop spans 16 amino acids. Germline CDR1 reads MGHRA; CDR2 reads YSYEKL.

V gene TRBV6-5 combines with J gene TRBJ1-5; no reliable D call. Per the germline V gene, CDR1 is MNHEY and CDR2 is SVGAGI. The CDR3 loop spans 14 amino acids. Deletions cut 6 bases from V and 7 bases from J, with 16 bases between. The DNA of the CDR3 is TGTGCCAGCAGATCCCCGGCCCCAGACCAGCCCCAGCATTTT. It is translated as CASRSPAPDQPQHF.

This clonotype has ten or more counts. The rearrangement links TRBV7-2 to TRBJ2-1, with a possible D match to TRBD1 (5 bases). This CDR3 has 15 amino acids. Trimming shortened V by 1 base and J by 3 bases, and 10 bases separated the two germline ends. Germline V gene data show CDR1 as SGHTA and CDR2 as FQGNSA. In DNA form, the CDR3 reads TGTGCCAGCAGCTTAGGACAGCGTAGCTACAATGAGCAGTTCTTC. Its translation: CASSLGQRSYNEQFF.

The rearrangement joins TRBV4-1 to TRBJ1-1; TRBD1 might be the D (6 bases). There are 15 residues in the CDR3. In germline, CDR1 is MGHRA, CDR2 YSYEKL. V dropped 4 bases and J dropped 5 bases, with 17 bases sitting between them. CDR3 in amino acids: CASSPGGQGRTEAFF. The CDR3 coding sequence is TGCGCCAGCAGCCCCGGGGGGCAGGGGAGAACTGAAGCTTTCTTT.

Many counts were recorded for this clonotype. This chain joins TRBV12-3 or TRBV12-4 and TRBJ2-1, with unresolved D. This CDR3 is built from 15 residues. The V end lost 5 bases, the J end lost 3 bases, and 14 bases lay between the germline ends. The CDR3 DNA is TGTGCCAGCAGTCTCGACCTTGGGCTCTACAATGAGCAGTTCTTC. It translates to CASSLDLGLYNEQFF.

This clonotype occurred a few times. The V call is TRBV12-3 or TRBV12-4, the J call TRBJ1-5; no reliable D call. V gave up 0 bases and J gave up 7 bases, with 13 bases separating them. The CDR3 has 15 amino acids. CDR3 DNA sequence: TGTGCCAGCAGTTTAGCGGGCACCAACCTCCAGCCCCAGCATTTT. It yields the protein CASSLAGTNLQPQHF.

This clonotype was seen a few times. The chain employs TRBV5-1 and TRBJ2-5; no reliable D call. From germline, CDR1 is SGHRS and CDR2 YFSETQ. V was clipped by 0 bases and J by 5 bases, with 8 bases between them. This CDR3 is 13 amino acids long. DNA of the CDR3: TGCGCCAGCAGCTTGGATATGCGGGAGACCCAGTACTTC. It translates to CASSLDMRETQYF.

This clonotype showed up many times. V usage is TRBV6-1 and J usage is TRBJ2-1; D gene ambiguous. CDR1 and CDR2 (germline): MNHNS, SASEGT. There are 12 residues in the CDR3. V shed 6 bases and J shed 7 bases, with 10 bases lying between them. CDR3 sequence reads: CASRVGHNEQFF. The DNA of the CDR3 is TGTGCCAGCAGGGTTGGCCATAATGAGCAGTTCTTC.

This clonotype has only a few counts. The rearrangement uses TRBV11-1 and TRBJ1-1; D unresolved. This CDR3 contains 12 residues. In germline, CDR1 is SGHAT, CDR2 FQDESV (reference sequence). The V end lost 2 bases, the J end lost 3 bases, and 4 bases lay between the germline ends. The CDR3 DNA reads TGTGCCAGCAGCTTAAGGGACACTGAAGCTTTCTTT. Amino acid sequence: CASSLRDTEAFF.

This chain uses TRBV29-1 with TRBJ2-3; no clear D gene. CDR3 length equals 12 residues. Trimming took off 5 bases at V and 2 bases at J, with 8 bases between the two ends. Germline CDR1 SQVTM, CDR2 ANQGSEA. Written as DNA, the CDR3 is TGCAGCGTTCAGCCCTCCACAGATACGCAGTATTTT. As protein: CSVQPSTDTQYF.

The chain employs TRBV5-1 and TRBJ1-1; no clear D. The germline V gene has CDR1 SGHRS and CDR2 YFSETQ. The CDR3 spans 15 residues. V lost 0 bases, J lost 1 base, and 10 bases lay in between. CDR3 region: CASSLAAGTNTEAFF. CDR3 DNA sequence: TGCGCCAGCAGCTTGGCCGCGGGAACGAACACTGAAGCTTTCTTT.

The table lists this clonotype with many counts. The genes are TRBV28 and TRBJ1-1, with D hard to call. The germline V gene has CDR1 MDHEN and CDR2 SYDVKM. The CDR3 covers 15 residues. The V and J ends lost 5 bases and 1 base respectively, with 14 bases between them. CDR3 in amino acids: CASSANRGWNTEAFF. In DNA form, the CDR3 reads TGTGCCAGCAGTGCGAATAGAGGATGGAACACTGAAGCTTTCTTT.

The chain links TRBV14 to TRBJ1-1, with D possibly being TRBD1 (5 bases). The length of the CDR3 is 14 residues. V was shortened by 1 base and J by 4 bases, with 10 bases between the two germline ends. The germline V gene encodes CDR1 SGHDN and CDR2 FVKESK. The CDR3 sequence is CASSQVFGATEAFF. CDR3 in DNA: TGTGCCAGCAGCCAAGTTTTTGGGGCCACTGAAGCTTTCTTT.

This clonotype has just a few counts. This rearrangement joins TRBV6-2 or TRBV6-3 to TRBJ1-1; D gene ambiguous. This CDR3 is 15 amino acids long. Germline V gives CDR1 MNHEY, CDR2 SVGEGT. V was trimmed by 8 bases and J by 0 bases, leaving 16 bases between them. DNA of the CDR3: TGTGCCAGCTCACCTTATGGACGATTGAACACTGAAGCTTTCTTT. Its protein product is CASSPYGRLNTEAFF.